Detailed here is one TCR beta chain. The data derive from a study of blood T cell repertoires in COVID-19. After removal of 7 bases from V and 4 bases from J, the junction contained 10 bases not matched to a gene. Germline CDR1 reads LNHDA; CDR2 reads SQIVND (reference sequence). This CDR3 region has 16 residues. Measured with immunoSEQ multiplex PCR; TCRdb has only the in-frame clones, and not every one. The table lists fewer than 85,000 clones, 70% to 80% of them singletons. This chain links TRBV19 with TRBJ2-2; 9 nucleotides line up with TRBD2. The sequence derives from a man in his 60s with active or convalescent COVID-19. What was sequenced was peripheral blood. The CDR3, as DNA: TGTGCCAGTACAGGGGGGACTAGCCGGGGCACCGGGGAGCTGTTTTTT. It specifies CASTGGTSRGTGELFF.